The 10 T cell receptor beta chains below were found in one sample sequenced in a study of blood T cells in healthy people across ages. It was with a sample-barcoded 5' primer and a J-beta primer mix that a second PCR of roughly 7 to 12 cycles was run. A single record per CDR3 protein comes from TCRdb applying MiXCR to the 5' RACE reads. The sample lists fewer than 1,000,000 distinct CDR3 sequences, 35% to 60% occurring once. The sequencing input was blood. The receptors derive from a man older than 75 in good health.

This clonotype was observed a few times. The V gene is TRBV29-1, the J gene TRBJ2-5; 12 bases fit TRBD2. CDR3 length equals 16 residues. From germline, CDR1 is SQVTM and CDR2 ANQGSEA. V shed 1 base and J 2 bases; nucleotides not matched to a gene: 5. The CDR3 sequence is CSVEAPSGRVQETQYF. CDR3 DNA sequence: TGCAGCGTTGAAGCCCCTAGCGGGAGGGTTCAAGAGACCCAGTACTTC. Together with reference TRBV29-1 and TRBJ2-5, the CDR3 gives the full variable domain: SAVISQKPSRDICQRGTSLTIQCQVDSQVTMMFWYRQQPGQSLTLIATANQGSEATYESGFVIDKFPISRPNLTFSTLTVSNMSPEDSSIYLCSVEAPSGRVQETQYFGPGTRLLVL.

This clonotype was detected a few times. V is TRBV4-1 and J is TRBJ2-4; 8 bases match TRBD1. The J call is doubtful: the DNA matches TRBJ2-7 better. The V gene's germline CDR1 is MGHRA and CDR2 YSYEKL. The CDR3 consists of 16 residues. The CDR3 DNA sequence: TGCGCCAGCAGCCAAGAGTCTCGGACAGGGAAAGACGAGCAGTACTTC. Protein: CASSQESRTGKDEQYF.

V usage is TRBV4-2 and J usage is TRBJ2-1; TRBD2 is a possible D gene (5 bases). V lost 0 bases, J lost 12 bases, and 15 bases lay in between. Germline CDR1 is LGHNA and CDR2 is YNFKEQ. This CDR3 spans 14 amino acids. The CDR3 DNA reads TGTGCCAGCAGCCAAGACAGAGGGATCTCTTGGCAGTTCTTC. It specifies CASSQDRGISWQFF.

Ten or more counts support this clonotype. The chain joins TRBV10-3 to TRBJ2-1; weak D call: TRBD1 (7 bases). V was trimmed by 4 bases and J by 6 bases, leaving 16 bases between them. CDR1 and CDR2 (germline): ENHRY, SYGVKD. The CDR3 has 15 amino acids. DNA of the CDR3: TGTGCCATCAGTGGCCGGGAGCGACAGGGCAATGAGCAGTTCTTC. Its translation: CAISGRERQGNEQFF.

This clonotype was observed a single time. The chain joins TRBV6-5 to TRBJ2-1; D gene ambiguous. V gave up 4 bases and J gave up 0 bases, with 10 bases separating them. This CDR3 spans 15 amino acids. CDR1 and CDR2 from the germline V gene are MNHEY and SVGAGI. This chain's CDR3 is CASSWAATSYNEQFF. The CDR3 bases are TGTGCCAGCAGTTGGGCGGCCACCTCCTACAATGAGCAGTTCTTC.

This clonotype was detected ten times or more. The rearrangement uses TRBV10-3 and TRBJ2-5; a possible D gene is TRBD2 (6 bases). Trimming took off 6 bases at V and 2 bases at J, with 13 bases between the two ends. Germline loops: CDR1 ENHRY, CDR2 SYGVKD. The CDR3 is made up of 14 amino acids. This CDR3 is CAISGPGLQETQYF. The CDR3 DNA is TGTGCCATCAGCGGACCGGGACTGCAAGAGACCCAGTACTTC.

The V gene is TRBV24-1, the J gene TRBJ2-1, with 7 bases aligning to TRBD2. Per the germline V gene, CDR1 is KGHDR and CDR2 is SFDVKD. The CDR3 has 14 residues. The ends lost 8 bases at V and 4 bases at J; junction bases unmatched: 7. The CDR3 sequence: CATKSSGGYNEQFF. In nucleotides, the CDR3 is TGTGCCACCAAATCTAGCGGTGGTTACAATGAGCAGTTCTTC.

This clonotype has just a few counts. The rearrangement uses TRBV6-1 and TRBJ1-4, with D uncertain. The V end was cut by 4 bases, the J end by 0 bases, with 6 bases between. The CDR3 covers 14 residues. The germline CDR1 and CDR2 sequences are MNHNS and SASEGT. This CDR3 is CASSATTTNEKLFF. As DNA, the CDR3 is TGTGCCAGCAGTGCGACCACAACTAATGAAAAACTGTTTTTT.

V is TRBV7-2 and J is TRBJ2-3, with 9 bases fitting TRBD2. Looked up from germline, CDR1 is SGHTA and CDR2 is FQGNSA. V lost 5 bases and J lost 5; bases outside the gene matches: 17. This CDR3 has 18 amino acids. CDR3 coding DNA: TGTGCCAGCAGCCCTGACGGAATTTGGCGGGGGGGGATAGATACGCAGTATTTT. This sequence encodes CASSPDGIWRGGIDTQYF.

The genes are TRBV4-2 and TRBJ1-1; D gene uncertain. The V gene's germline CDR1 is LGHNA and CDR2 YNFKEQ. The V end lost 1 base, the J end lost 1 base, and 10 bases lay between the germline ends. The CDR3 loop spans 15 amino acids. CDR3 residues: CASSQGYGENTEAFF. The CDR3 DNA reads as TGTGCCAGCAGCCAAGGGTACGGGGAGAACACTGAAGCTTTCTTT.